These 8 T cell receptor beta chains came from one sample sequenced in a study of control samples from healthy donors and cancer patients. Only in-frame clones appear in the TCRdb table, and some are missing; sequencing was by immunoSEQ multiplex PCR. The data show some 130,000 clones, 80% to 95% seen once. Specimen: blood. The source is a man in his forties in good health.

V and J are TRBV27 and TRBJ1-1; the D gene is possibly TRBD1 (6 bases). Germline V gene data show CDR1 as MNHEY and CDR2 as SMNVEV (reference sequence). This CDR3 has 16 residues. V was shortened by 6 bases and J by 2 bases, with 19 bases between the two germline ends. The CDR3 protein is CASSPQGLFVNTEAFF. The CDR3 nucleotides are TGTGCCAGCAGCCCCCAGGGGCTTTTTGTTAACACTGAAGCTTTCTTT.

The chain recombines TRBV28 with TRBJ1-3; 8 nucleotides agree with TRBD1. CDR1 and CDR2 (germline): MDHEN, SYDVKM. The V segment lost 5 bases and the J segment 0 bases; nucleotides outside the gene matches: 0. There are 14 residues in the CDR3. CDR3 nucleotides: TGTGCCAGCAGTGACAGGGGCTCTGGAAACACCATATATTTT. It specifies CASSDRGSGNTIYF.

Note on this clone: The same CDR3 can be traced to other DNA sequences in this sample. In DNA, the CDR3 is TGTGCCAGCAGTGAACGGGAGACCCAGTACTTC. This codes for CASSERETQYF. The chain recombines TRBV2 with TRBJ2-5, with no clear D. CDR1 SNHLY and CDR2 FYNNEI come from the germline V gene. Trimming cost V 2 bases and J 5 bases, with 3 bases left between them. The length of the CDR3 is 11 residues.

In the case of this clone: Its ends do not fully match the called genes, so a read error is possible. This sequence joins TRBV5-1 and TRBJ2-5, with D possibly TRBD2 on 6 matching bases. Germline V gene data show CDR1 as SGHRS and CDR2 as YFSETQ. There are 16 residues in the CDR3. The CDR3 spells CASSLGSSSAEEIQYF. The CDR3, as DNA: TGCGCCAGCAGCTTGGGATCGTCTAGCGCGGAAGAGATCCAGTACTTC.

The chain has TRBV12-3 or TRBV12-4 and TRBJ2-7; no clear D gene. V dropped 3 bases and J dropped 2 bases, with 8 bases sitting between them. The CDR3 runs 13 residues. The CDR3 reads CASSFGSTYEQYF. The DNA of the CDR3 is TGTGCCAGCAGTTTCGGCAGTACCTACGAGCAGTACTTC.

CDR3 nucleotides: TGTGCCAGCAGTTTATTCCGGCGCGGCTACACCTTC. This sequence encodes CASSLFRRGYTF. This chain uses TRBV28 with TRBJ1-2; no clear D gene. V gave up 1 base and J gave up 8 bases, with 8 bases separating them. The germline V gene has CDR1 MDHEN and CDR2 SYDVKM. The CDR3 loop spans 12 amino acids.

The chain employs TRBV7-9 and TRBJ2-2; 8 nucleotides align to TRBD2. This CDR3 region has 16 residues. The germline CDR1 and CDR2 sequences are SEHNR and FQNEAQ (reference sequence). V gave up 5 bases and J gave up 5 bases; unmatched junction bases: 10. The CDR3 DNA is TGTGCCAGCAGCCCTTCTAGCGGGTATGGGACCGGGGAGCTGTTTTTT. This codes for CASSPSSGYGTGELFF.

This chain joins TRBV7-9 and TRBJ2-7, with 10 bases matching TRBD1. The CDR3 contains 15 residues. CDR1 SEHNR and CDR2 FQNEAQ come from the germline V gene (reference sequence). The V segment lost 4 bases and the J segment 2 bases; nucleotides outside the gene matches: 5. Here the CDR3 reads CASSSDRGQAYEQYF. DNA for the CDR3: TGTGCCAGCAGCTCTGACAGGGGGCAAGCCTACGAGCAGTACTTC.